The clone carrying this TCR beta chain was seen a few times. V shed 5 bases, J shed 0 bases, and the junction held 7 bases outside the gene matches. CDR1 SEHNR and CDR2 FQNEAQ come from the germline V gene (reference sequence). This CDR3 contains 16 residues. This entry is derived from a study of siplizumab effects on memory and regulatory T cells. Measured with immunoSEQ multiplex PCR; TCRdb has only the in-frame clones, and not every one. This table has fewer than 100,000 clones, approximately 95% appearing once. Material: CD8+ T cells sorted from blood. This clonotype was obtained from a human donor in good health. The gene calls are TRBV7-9 and TRBJ2-1; 7 bases are shared with TRBD2. The CDR3 region has the DNA TGTGCCAGCAGCGTTACTAGCGCCAGCTCCTACAATGAGCAGTTCTTC. This codes for CASSVTSASSYNEQFF.